The next 22 T cell receptor beta chains were all read from a single sample in a study of T cells in Graves' hyperthyroidism and ophthalmopathy. The TCR beta CDR3 regions underwent amplification using RNA transcripts as the source. An initial round of RT-PCR targeting the TCR CDR3 relied on the HTBI primer set. One entry per CDR3 protein, called by TCRdb with MiXCR from the multiplex PCR reads. The sample yields 550,000 to 700,000 distinct CDR3 sequences, roughly 14% seen once. Source material: blood. These receptors were collected from a middle-aged woman with Graves' ophthalmopathy.

This clonotype came up many times. This chain connects TRBV19 to TRBJ2-7; 9 bases are a match to TRBD1. Germline lookup yields CDR1 LNHDA and CDR2 SQIVND (reference sequence). The ends lost 2 bases at V and 7 bases at J; junction bases unmatched: 3. There are 13 residues in the CDR3. For the CDR3, the DNA is TGTGCCAGTAGTATAATCGACAGGGGGGAGCAGTACTTC. It codes for CASSIIDRGEQYF.

This clonotype was counted at least ten times. The CDR3 region is CASSAQGSYGYTF. CDR3 DNA sequence: TGTGCCAGCAGCGCCCAGGGTTCCTATGGCTACACCTTC. V is TRBV7-2 and J is TRBJ1-2; a possible D gene is TRBD1 (5 bases). Trimming stripped 5 bases from V and 4 bases from J, with 11 bases between. CDR1 is SGHTA, CDR2 FQGNSA, per germline. The CDR3 runs 13 residues. Looking up the rest from reference TRBV7-2 and TRBJ1-2 gives the full variable domain: GAGVSQSPSNKVTEKGKDVELRCDPISGHTALYWYRQSLGQGLEFLIYFQGNSAPDKSGLPSDRFSAERTGGSVSTLTIQRTQQEDSAVYLCASSAQGSYGYTFGSGTRLTVV.

This clonotype was found many times. This chain uses TRBV29-1 with TRBJ2-7; 8 bases are a match to TRBD2. The J segment lost 3 bases and the V segment lost 5 bases, leaving 6 bases of the junction unmatched. The CDR3 covers 13 residues. Germline values: CDR1 SQVTM, CDR2 ANQGSEA. The CDR3 DNA is TGCAGCGTTATAGCAAGCGGGAGCTACGAGCAGTACTTC. Translating gives CSVIASGSYEQYF.

As for this clonotype: This CDR3 is missing its conserved last phenylalanine or tryptophan, likely due to a read error. It is unclear where the CDR3 begins or ends on the DNA, so no DNA is shown, and the CDR3 is as TCRdb lists it. The chain links TRBV12-3 or TRBV12-4 to TRBJ1-1; whether TRBD1, the table's D call, matches the DNA was not checked. The CDR3 contains 14 residues when both ends are counted. CDR3 protein: CASSLGQVNTEAFL.

This clonotype was seen ten or more times. This chain uses TRBV5-6 with TRBJ1-1, with D unclear. V shed 0 bases and J shed 4 bases, with 13 bases lying between them. The V gene's germline CDR1 is SGHDT and CDR2 YYEEEE. The CDR3 contains 15 residues. The CDR3 DNA sequence: TGTGCCAGCAGCTTGGTCCGGTCCCTGATCACTGAAGCTTTCTTT. As protein: CASSLVRSLITEAFF.

The J gene is TRBJ1-6, the V gene TRBV5-1, with a tentative D call TRBD1 (6 bases). The CDR3 covers 16 residues. V lost 3 bases and J 8 bases, leaving 18 bases between the germline ends. Germline CDR1 and CDR2: SGHRS and YFSETQ. DNA for the CDR3: TGCGCCAGCAGCTCCAGGGGACCGGGCGGGTATTCACCCCTCCACTTT. It specifies CASSSRGPGGYSPLHF.

In its sample, this clonotype was seen many times. This chain links TRBV27 with TRBJ2-7; the D gene is possibly TRBD1 (5 bases). CDR1 is MNHEY, CDR2 SMNVEV, per germline (reference sequence). The CDR3 has 17 residues. Trimming left V 0 bases short and J 2 bases short, with 17 bases between. The CDR3 region has the DNA TGTGCCAGCAGTTTATCGGGTTCGTTACAGGCCGCCTACGAGCAGTACTTC. It is translated as CASSLSGSLQAAYEQYF.

This clonotype was detected only a few times. The CDR3 reads CASNPSQMNTGELFF. As DNA, the CDR3 is TGTGCCAGTAACCCCTCGCAGATGAACACCGGGGAGCTGTTTTTT. The chain has TRBV19 and TRBJ2-2, with D uncertain. Germline lookup yields CDR1 LNHDA and CDR2 SQIVND (reference sequence). Trimming stripped 7 bases from V and 1 base from J, with 13 bases between. The CDR3 sequence is 15 residues long. Using reference TRBV19 and TRBJ2-2 for the parts outside the CDR3, the full variable domain is DGGITQSPKYLFRKEGQNVTLSCEQNLNHDAMYWYRQDPGQGLRLIYYSQIVNDFQKGDIAEGYSVSREKKESFPLTVTSAQKNPTAFYLCASNPSQMNTGELFFGEGSRLTVL.

The sample holds many counts of this clonotype. The gene calls are TRBV13 and TRBJ1-1, with 7 bases that match TRBD1. Per germline, CDR1 PRHDT and CDR2 FYEKMQ (reference sequence). The V segment lost 4 bases and the J segment 5 bases; nucleotides outside the gene matches: 7. The CDR3 length is 14 residues. The CDR3 spells CASSSTGAGTEAFF. CDR3 coding DNA: TGTGCCAGCAGCTCAACAGGGGCGGGAACTGAAGCTTTCTTT.

The V and J genes are TRBV29-1 and TRBJ2-7, with 9 bases aligning to TRBD1. Trimming took 3 bases from V and 5 from J; bases not matched to a gene: 8. This CDR3 is built from 14 residues. CDR1 SQVTM and CDR2 ANQGSEA come from the germline V gene. The CDR3 coding sequence is TGCAGCGTTGATATTCCGGACAGGGGCAACGAGCAGTACTTC. It translates to CSVDIPDRGNEQYF.

The table lists this clonotype with many counts. The CDR3 carries no conserved terminal phenylalanine or tryptophan, so it likely arises from a read error. CDR3 in DNA: TGTGCCAGCACCCACGGAGGCCTGGGGGGGGGCCAAGAGACCCAGTACCTC. This translates into CASTHGGLGGGQETQYL. V is TRBV6-2 or TRBV6-3 and J is TRBJ2-5; 7 bases fit TRBD2. This CDR3 is built from 17 residues. V dropped 7 bases and J dropped 1; count of bases not matched to a gene: 15. Germline lookup yields CDR1 MNHEY and CDR2 SVGEGT.

This clonotype was seen repeatedly, ten times or more. The V and J genes are TRBV6-5 and TRBJ2-7; no clear D. The CDR3 consists of 14 residues. Trimming took off 2 bases at V and 0 bases at J, with 8 bases between the two ends. Germline V gives CDR1 MNHEY, CDR2 SVGAGI. The DNA for the CDR3 is TGTGCCAGCAGTTACGAACAGCGCTCCTACGAGCAGTACTTC. It yields the protein CASSYEQRSYEQYF.

This clonotype was detected a few times. The chain links TRBV14 to TRBJ2-5, with D tentatively TRBD2 (6 bases). V shed 6 bases and J shed 4 bases, with 15 bases lying between them. Per the germline V gene, CDR1 is SGHDN and CDR2 is FVKESK. CDR3 length equals 14 residues. DNA of the CDR3: TGTGCCAGCAGGAATTCGGCGGGGCCAGAGACCCAGTACTTC. This gives the protein CASRNSAGPETQYF.

This clonotype was counted ten times or more. The chain combines TRBV4-3 with TRBJ2-5, with D possibly matching TRBD2 (5 bases). CDR3 length equals 12 residues. V lost 1 base, J lost 5 bases, and 5 bases lay in between. The germline gives CDR1 LGHNA, CDR2 YSLEER. CDR3 nucleotide sequence: TGCGCCAGCAGCCAAGCGGGGGAGACCCAGTACTTC. Translated, it gives CASSQAGETQYF.

There are many counts of this clonotype. The gene calls are TRBV12-3 or TRBV12-4 and TRBJ2-7; TRBD2 matches at 8 bases. The CDR3 loop spans 17 amino acids. The V and J ends lost 5 bases and 1 base, in that order; junction bases with no gene match: 13. This CDR3 reads CASSPPGLVALSYEQYF. CDR3 nucleotides: TGTGCCAGCAGTCCCCCGGGACTAGTCGCTTTATCCTACGAGCAGTACTTC.

This clonotype has a count of ten or more. The CDR3 is CASSYSEVAGEVRGEQYF. The CDR3 region has the DNA TGTGCCAGCAGTTACTCCGAGGTAGCGGGAGAGGTTAGGGGCGAGCAGTACTTC. The chain couples TRBV6-5 to TRBJ2-7; 9 bases are a match to TRBD2. V shed 0 bases and J 6 bases; nucleotides not matched to a gene: 15. CDR3 length: 18 amino acids. In germline, CDR1 is MNHEY, CDR2 SVGAGI.

The gene calls are TRBV4-3 and TRBJ2-7; 7 nucleotides line up with TRBD1. With 0 bases clipped from V and 1 base from J, the junction kept 3 bases outside the gene matches. CDR1 and CDR2 (germline): LGHNA, YSLEER. The CDR3 is made up of 15 amino acids. The CDR3 region has the DNA TGCGCCAGCAGCCAAGATTGGGGACAGTCCTACGAGCAGTACTTC. Translation: CASSQDWGQSYEQYF.

The rearrangement links TRBV7-8 to TRBJ1-3, with D possibly being TRBD1 (5 bases). The CDR3 consists of 16 residues. Germline CDR1 and CDR2: SGHVS and FQNEAQ. The V gene lost 1 base and the J gene lost 1 base, with 11 bases spanning the gap. CDR3 protein: CASSLGAGFSGNTIYF. CDR3 coding DNA: TGTGCCAGCAGCTTAGGGGCAGGGTTTTCTGGAAACACCATATATTTT.

This clonotype was detected only a few times. The CDR3 region has the DNA TGCGCCAGCAGCTCCTTAGCCGGAGAGGTCCCCTACGAGCAGTACTTC. This encodes CASSSLAGEVPYEQYF. The V and J genes are TRBV5-1 and TRBJ2-7; unclear D gene. The CDR3 consists of 16 residues. Germline V lookup: CDR1 SGHRS, CDR2 YFSETQ. Trimming removed 3 bases at V and 2 bases at J, with 18 bases between.

The sample holds many counts of this clonotype. The J gene is TRBJ1-5, the V gene TRBV12-3 or TRBV12-4; D unresolved. Trimming removed 6 bases at V and 4 bases at J, with 10 bases between. The CDR3 covers 13 residues. In DNA form, the CDR3 reads TGTGCCAGCAGCGGACGGTTTAATCAGCCCCAGCATTTT. Translating it yields CASSGRFNQPQHF.

The rearrangement joins TRBV11-3 to TRBJ1-6; 7 bases align to TRBD1. Germline V gene lookup returns CDR1 SGHNT and CDR2 YENEEA. The CDR3 loop spans 16 amino acids. With V trimmed by 5 bases and J by 5 bases, 9 bases remained unmatched. The CDR3 DNA follows: TGTGCCAGCAGCCGCCGAGGGGGCTGGAATAATTCACCCCTCCACTTT. Protein product: CASSRRGGWNNSPLHF.

This clonotype was counted only a few times. J is TRBJ2-7 and V is TRBV6-2 or TRBV6-3, with 7 nucleotides matching TRBD2. CDR1 is MNHEY and CDR2 is SVGEGT in the germline V gene. The CDR3 contains 13 residues. The V and J ends lost 8 bases and 5 bases, in that order; junction bases with no gene match: 9. The CDR3 protein is CASAVGGRNEQYF. CDR3 nucleotides: TGTGCCAGCGCTGTAGGCGGGAGAAACGAGCAGTACTTC.